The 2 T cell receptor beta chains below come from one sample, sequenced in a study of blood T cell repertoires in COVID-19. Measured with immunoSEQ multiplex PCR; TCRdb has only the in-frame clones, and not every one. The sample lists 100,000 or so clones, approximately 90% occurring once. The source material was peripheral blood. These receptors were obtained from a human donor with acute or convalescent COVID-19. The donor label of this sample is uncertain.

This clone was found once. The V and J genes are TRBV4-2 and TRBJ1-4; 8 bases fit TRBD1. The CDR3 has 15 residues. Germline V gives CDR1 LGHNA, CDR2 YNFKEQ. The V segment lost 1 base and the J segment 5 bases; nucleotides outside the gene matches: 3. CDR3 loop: CASSQVQGGNEKLFF. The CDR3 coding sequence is TGTGCCAGCAGCCAAGTACAGGGGGGCAATGAAAAACTGTTTTTT.

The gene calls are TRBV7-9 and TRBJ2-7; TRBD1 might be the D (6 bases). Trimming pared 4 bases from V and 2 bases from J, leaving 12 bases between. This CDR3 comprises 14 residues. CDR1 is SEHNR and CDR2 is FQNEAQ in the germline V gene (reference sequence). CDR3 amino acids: CASSSGTGTYEQYF. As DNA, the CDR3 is TGTGCCAGCAGCTCCGGAACAGGGACCTACGAGCAGTACTTC.